The 27 T cell receptor beta chains in this list originate from one sample, sequenced in a study of identical twins. TCRdb passed the 5' RACE reads through MiXCR, listing each CDR3 protein once. Found here are under 300,000 distinct CDR3 sequences, around 8% of them singletons; the top ten hold roughly 3%. The data also belong to a second study, concerning yellow fever vaccine responses in identical twins.

Sequenced material: CD8+ T cells sorted from blood. The origin of the receptors is a woman younger than 30 in good health.

This clonotype was found many times. V and J are TRBV12-3 or TRBV12-4 and TRBJ2-1; D is uncertain. There are 13 residues in the CDR3. Trimming removed 3 bases from V and 2 bases from J, with 5 bases in between. As DNA, the CDR3 is TGTGCCAGCAGTTTGACTCCCTACAATGAGCAGTTCTTC. This codes for CASSLTPYNEQFF.

This sequence joins TRBV6-2 or TRBV6-3 and TRBJ2-7, with 12 bases that match TRBD2. V lost 6 bases and J lost 0; bases outside the gene matches: 12. CDR1 is MNHEY, CDR2 SVGEGT, per germline. The CDR3 totals 18 residues. The CDR3 here is CASSPVPTSGRPSYEQYF. In DNA, the CDR3 is TGTGCCAGCAGCCCGGTCCCTACTAGCGGGAGGCCCTCCTACGAGCAGTACTTC.

This clonotype was counted many times. The chain employs TRBV28 and TRBJ2-3; 15 bases align to TRBD2. V lost 2 bases and J lost 0; bases outside the gene matches: 3. CDR3 length equals 18 residues. Germline V gene sequence: CDR1 MDHEN, CDR2 SYDVKM. This chain's CDR3 is CASSLGLAGGISTDTQYF. The CDR3 DNA reads as TGTGCCAGCAGTTTAGGACTAGCGGGGGGGATTAGCACAGATACGCAGTATTTT. The entire variable domain, with the rest obtained from reference TRBV28 and TRBJ2-3, is as follows: DVKVTQSSRYLVKRTGEKVFLECVQDMDHENMFWYRQDPGLGLRLIYFSYDVKMKEKGDIPEGYSVSREKKERFSLILESASTNQTSMYLCASSLGLAGGISTDTQYFGPGTRLTVL.

This chain connects TRBV6-2 or TRBV6-3 to TRBJ2-1; perhaps TRBD1 as D (6 bases). Germline V gene lookup returns CDR1 MNHEY and CDR2 SVGEGT. The ends were cut back, 7 bases at V and 4 bases at J, with 23 bases in the middle. This CDR3 spans 17 amino acids. CDR3 in DNA: TGTGCCAGCACAACAATAAAACAGGGAAGAGGGTACAATGAGCAGTTCTTC. Protein sequence: CASTTIKQGRGYNEQFF.

This clonotype was seen at least ten times. The chain uses TRBV5-1 and TRBJ2-7; the D is unclear. Germline CDR1 and CDR2: SGHRS and YFSETQ. The ends were cut back, 0 bases at V and 3 bases at J, with 16 bases in the middle. CDR3 length: 16 residues. The CDR3: CASSLDRPNLNYEQYF. In nucleotides, the CDR3 is TGCGCCAGCAGCTTGGATAGGCCTAACCTCAACTACGAGCAGTACTTC. Combining the CDR3 with reference TRBV5-1 and TRBJ2-7 gives the whole variable domain KAGVTQTPRYLIKTRGQQVTLSCSPISGHRSVSWYQQTPGQGLQFLFEYFSETQRNKGNFPGRFSGRQFSNSRSEMNVSTLELGDSALYLCASSLDRPNLNYEQYFGPGTRLTVT.

The CDR3 bases are TGTGCCAGCAGCTTAACCGGGGGCCAGTCCTACGAGCAGTACTTC. Encoded protein: CASSLTGGQSYEQYF. The rearrangement joins TRBV7-8 to TRBJ2-7, with D perhaps TRBD1 or TRBD2 (6 bases each). The CDR3 totals 15 residues. The germline V and J ends were trimmed by 2 bases and 1 base, with 12 bases remaining between them. Germline CDR1 reads SGHVS; CDR2 reads FQNEAQ.

The chain employs TRBV6-1 and TRBJ1-2; D uncertain. CDR3 size: 14 residues. V lost 5 bases to trimming and J lost 0 bases, with 10 bases between them. Germline V gives CDR1 MNHNS, CDR2 SASEGT. The CDR3 sequence is CASSTGAPNYGYTF. CDR3 bases: TGTGCCAGCAGTACGGGCGCTCCTAACTATGGCTACACCTTC.

A few counts support this clonotype. The CDR3 DNA is TGTGCCAGCAGTCCTAGGACTAGCTTTTACAATGAGCAGTTCTTC. This encodes CASSPRTSFYNEQFF. The chain links TRBV6-1 to TRBJ2-1, with 8 positions matching TRBD2. Germline values: CDR1 MNHNS, CDR2 SASEGT. The ends lost 5 bases at V and 4 bases at J; junction bases unmatched: 7. CDR3 length: 15 residues.

This clonotype was observed a handful of times. This chain links TRBV20-1 with TRBJ2-3, with 7 bases identical to TRBD1. Germline loops: CDR1 DFQATT, CDR2 SNEGSKA (reference sequence). V shed 1 base and J 5 bases; nucleotides not matched to a gene: 9. This CDR3 is 15 amino acids long. This CDR3 is CSARARQGRLDTQYF. The DNA for the CDR3 is TGCAGTGCTAGAGCTCGACAGGGCCGCCTAGATACGCAGTATTTT.

This clonotype has more than one count but fewer than ten. The V call is TRBV7-9, the J call TRBJ1-4, with 7 bases identical to TRBD1. The CDR3 sequence is 16 residues long. The V gene end was trimmed by 5 bases and the J gene end by 0 bases; junction bases not matched to a gene: 6. The germline V gene encodes CDR1 SEHNR and CDR2 FQNEAQ (reference sequence). The CDR3 loop reads CASSAYRGSTNEKLFF. CDR3 DNA sequence: TGTGCCAGCAGCGCTTACAGGGGATCAACTAATGAAAAACTGTTTTTT.

This clonotype was seen a handful of times. J is TRBJ1-1 and V is TRBV27, with D tentatively TRBD1 (5 bases). The CDR3 length is 14 residues. Trimming took 3 bases from V and 5 from J, leaving 13 bases between them. CDR1 and CDR2 from the germline V gene are MNHEY and SMNVEV (reference sequence). The DNA for the CDR3 is TGTGCCAGCAGTTTCCTGGGTGAGGGGACTGAAGCTTTCTTT. Protein: CASSFLGEGTEAFF.

At least ten counts were recorded for this clonotype. The chain joins TRBV5-5 to TRBJ2-2; 7 bases line up with TRBD2. Germline V gene data show CDR1 as SGHKS and CDR2 as YYEKEE (reference sequence). Trimming took 4 bases from V and 2 from J; bases not matched to a gene: 8. This CDR3 spans 16 amino acids. The CDR3 region has the DNA TGTGCCAGCAGCATCCACGGGGGGTCCAACACCGGGGAGCTGTTTTTT. It yields the protein CASSIHGGSNTGELFF.

This clonotype was counted many times. The gene calls are TRBV12-3 or TRBV12-4 and TRBJ2-5; D ambiguous. The CDR3 loop spans 14 amino acids. V lost 2 bases and J 2 bases, leaving 9 bases between the germline ends. The CDR3 loop is CASSLPQWQETQYF. The CDR3, as DNA: TGTGCCAGCAGTTTACCGCAGTGGCAAGAGACCCAGTACTTC.

The chain links TRBV28 to TRBJ2-7; TRBD2 matches at 7 bases. The CDR3 is 15 residues long. Trimming at V came to 5 bases and at J to 4 bases, leaving 11 bases not matched to a gene. Germline lookup yields CDR1 MDHEN and CDR2 SYDVKM. CDR3 nucleotide sequence: TGTGCCAGCAGTCTCTCGGGCGGGAGAAATTACGAGCAGTACTTC. Amino acid sequence: CASSLSGGRNYEQYF.

This clonotype showed up just a few times. This rearrangement joins TRBV7-8 to TRBJ2-7; D unresolved. The CDR3 sequence is 13 residues long. Germline CDR1 reads SGHVS; CDR2 reads FQNEAQ. Trimming removed 5 bases at V and 3 bases at J, with 11 bases between. CDR3 in DNA: TGTGCCAGCAGCAAACGTGGGAACTACGAGCAGTACTTC. Translation: CASSKRGNYEQYF.

The genes are TRBV20-1 and TRBJ2-1, with a weak D call TRBD2 (6 bases). V lost 7 bases and J lost 1, with 23 bases in between. This CDR3 has 17 residues. The germline CDR1 and CDR2 sequences are DFQATT and SNEGSKA (reference sequence). CDR3 nucleotides: TGCAGTGTTAGGGGTCGGTCTAGCGCAAAGTCCTACAATGAGCAGTTCTTC. Its translation: CSVRGRSSAKSYNEQFF.

This clonotype occurred a few times. This chain connects TRBV27 to TRBJ2-7, with a possible D match to TRBD2 (7 bases). Germline V gives CDR1 MNHEY, CDR2 SMNVEV (reference sequence). V was shortened by 2 bases and J by 3 bases, with 11 bases between the two germline ends. The CDR3 sequence is 14 residues long. The CDR3 DNA follows: TGTGCCAGCAGTTTAGGGGGGGCTGTCTACGAGCAGTACTTC. Amino acids: CASSLGGAVYEQYF.

J is TRBJ2-3 and V is TRBV5-4; D remains ambiguous. The CDR3 loop spans 13 amino acids. The germline CDR1 and CDR2 sequences are SGHNT and YYREEE (reference sequence). V lost 3 bases, J lost 3 bases, and 8 bases lay in between. As DNA, the CDR3 is TGTGCCAGCAGCTCCACTCCGACAGATACGCAGTATTTT. Translating gives CASSSTPTDTQYF.

V gene TRBV19 combines with J gene TRBJ2-1; 9 bases are a match to TRBD2. V shed 1 base, J shed 8 bases, and the junction held 3 bases outside the gene matches. The CDR3 extends over 14 amino acids. The germline V gene has CDR1 LNHDA and CDR2 SQIVND (reference sequence). The CDR3 here is CASSIVAGAHEQFF. The CDR3 bases are TGTGCCAGTAGTATAGTAGCGGGAGCCCATGAGCAGTTCTTC.

This clonotype was picked up many times. The chain recombines TRBV12-3 or TRBV12-4 with TRBJ1-5, with 7 bases fitting TRBD1. With V trimmed by 5 bases and J by 9 bases, 16 bases remained unmatched. The CDR3 is 16 residues long. In DNA form, the CDR3 reads TGTGCCAGCAGTCCCTCAAACGACAGGGAGGTCCGGCCCCAGCATTTT. Protein sequence: CASSPSNDREVRPQHF.

This chain connects TRBV28 to TRBJ2-7, with a possible D match to TRBD2 (6 bases). The CDR3 is 14 amino acids. The germline V gene encodes CDR1 MDHEN and CDR2 SYDVKM. The V gene lost 5 bases and the J gene lost 0 bases, with 11 bases spanning the gap. The CDR3 DNA reads as TGTGCCAGCAGTAGGGACTCAAACTCCTACGAGCAGTACTTC. It encodes CASSRDSNSYEQYF.

This clonotype was seen only once. The chain has TRBV7-3 and TRBJ1-2, with D possibly TRBD1 on 5 matching bases. The germline gives CDR1 SGHTA, CDR2 FQGTGA. With 2 bases removed from V and 9 bases from J, the gap between germline ends came to 13 bases. This CDR3 contains 13 residues. As DNA, the CDR3 is TGTGCCAGCAGCTTAGAGGTTATGGGACGCTACACCTTC. As protein: CASSLEVMGRYTF.

The table lists this clonotype with many counts. The chain couples TRBV7-9 to TRBJ2-1, with 7 bases matching TRBD1. V gave up 8 bases and J gave up 6 bases; unmatched junction bases: 7. This CDR3 comprises 13 residues. Germline CDR1 is SEHNR and CDR2 is FQNEAQ (reference sequence). The DNA for the CDR3 is TGTGCCAGCGCCCGGACAGGAAGCAATGAGCAGTTCTTC. Translating gives CASARTGSNEQFF.

This clonotype was observed a few times. The chain has TRBV30 and TRBJ2-7; 9 nucleotides agree with TRBD1. CDR1 is GTSNPN, CDR2 SVGIG, per germline (reference sequence). Trimming at V came to 4 bases and at J to 6 bases, leaving 7 bases not matched to a gene. The CDR3 is 13 amino acids. The CDR3, as DNA: TGTGCCTGGATTCGGACAGGGGAACGCGAGCAGTACTTC. Residues: CAWIRTGEREQYF.

This clonotype was recorded many times. The chain employs TRBV5-1 and TRBJ2-5; D is undetermined. The CDR3 covers 15 residues. CDR1 and CDR2 from the germline V gene are SGHRS and YFSETQ. V was trimmed by 0 bases and J by 7 bases, leaving 16 bases between them. CDR3 coding DNA: TGCGCCAGCAGCTTGGGGGCGACAAACCTAGGGACCCAGTACTTC. As protein: CASSLGATNLGTQYF.

CDR3 nucleotides: TGTGCCAGCAGCCCCGGACAGGGACGTCTCTACGAGCAGTACTTC. Amino acids: CASSPGQGRLYEQYF. This chain links TRBV11-2 with TRBJ2-7; TRBD1 matches 8 bases. V shed 5 bases and J 3 bases; nucleotides not matched to a gene: 9. The CDR3 has 15 amino acids. Per the germline V gene, CDR1 is SGHAT and CDR2 is FQNNGV.

This clonotype turned up a few times. The chain employs TRBV29-1 and TRBJ2-7, with unresolved D. Germline V gives CDR1 SQVTM, CDR2 ANQGSEA. V was pared by 4 bases and J by 5 bases, with 12 bases between. The length of the CDR3 is 12 residues. This CDR3 reads CSVVSEWDEQYF. In nucleotides, the CDR3 is TGCAGCGTTGTCTCCGAGTGGGACGAGCAGTACTTC.